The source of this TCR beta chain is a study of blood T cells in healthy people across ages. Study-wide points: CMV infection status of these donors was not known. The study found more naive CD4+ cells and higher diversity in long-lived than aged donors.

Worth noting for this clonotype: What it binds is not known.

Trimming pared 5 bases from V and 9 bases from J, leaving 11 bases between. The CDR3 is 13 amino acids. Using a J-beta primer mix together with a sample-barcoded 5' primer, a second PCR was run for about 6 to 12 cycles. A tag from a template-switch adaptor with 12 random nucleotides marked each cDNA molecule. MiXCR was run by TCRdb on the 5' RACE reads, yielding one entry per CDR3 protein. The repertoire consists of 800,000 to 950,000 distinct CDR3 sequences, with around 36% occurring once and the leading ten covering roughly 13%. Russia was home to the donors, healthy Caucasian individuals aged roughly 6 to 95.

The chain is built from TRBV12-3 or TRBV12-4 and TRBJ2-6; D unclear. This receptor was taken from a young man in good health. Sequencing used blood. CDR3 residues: CASSAYHGNVLTF. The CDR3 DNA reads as TGTGCCAGCAGTGCCTACCACGGCAACGTCCTGACTTTC.